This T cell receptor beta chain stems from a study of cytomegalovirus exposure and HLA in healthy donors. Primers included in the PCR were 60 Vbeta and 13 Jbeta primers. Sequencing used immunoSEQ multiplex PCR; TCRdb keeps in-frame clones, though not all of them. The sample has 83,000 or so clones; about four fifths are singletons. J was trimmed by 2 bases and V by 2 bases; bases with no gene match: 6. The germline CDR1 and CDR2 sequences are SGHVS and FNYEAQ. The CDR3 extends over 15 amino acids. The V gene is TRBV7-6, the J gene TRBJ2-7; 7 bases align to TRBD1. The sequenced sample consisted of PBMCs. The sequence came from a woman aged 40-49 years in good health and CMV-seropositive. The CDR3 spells CASSLLGTEAYEQYF. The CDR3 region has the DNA TGTGCCAGCAGCTTACTAGGGACAGAAGCCTACGAGCAGTACTTC.